One T cell receptor (beta chain) is described in this entry. Its antigen is currently not known. Base-call qualities are not available, and no considerably larger clone is one nucleotide away. The CDR3 regions of human TCRbeta chains were subjected to immunosequencing. The original pipeline was this. Repertoire TCRs were matched against a reference library of SARS-CoV-2-specific TCRs generated with the MIRA antigen-specificity platform. Breadth meant the fraction of unique TCRs that were SARS-CoV-2-associated, whereas depth meant the fraction of total T cells that were SARS-CoV-2-associated. Using the MIRA data, every spike-specific TCR was mapped to the spike region that the TCR reacted to and assigned to either a CD4 or a CD8 class. Log10-transformed breadth and depth values were compared by one-way ANOVA with Sidak's multiple comparisons tests. TCRdb took this table from immuneACCESS and kept in-frame rearrangements with V and J called. Such tables lack part of the clones; where checked against another copy, unresolved V genes explain under half of the gap, and the rest is unexplained. V, J and clone size derive from that table, while D and trimming were established from the DNA sequence. This sample holds around 130,000 clones; roughly 92% were observed only once. Clones ranked in the top ten supply 0.85% to 1.3% of the sample.

The germline V gene provides CDR1 SNHLY and CDR2 FYNNEI. V and J lose 4 bases and 3 bases, and a span of 4 bases separates them. The CDR3 spans 12 residues, from the cysteine through the phenylalanine. The sequence is cut down to CDR3 DNA, 36 bases in frame from base 1. This specimen belongs to a study of T cell responses to AZD1222 COVID-19 vaccine (dated by TCRdb to the early 2020s). Turning to the overall study: A total of about 230 trial participants underwent TCR sequencing, of whom about 210 received two doses of AZD1222 and 26 received two doses of the MenACWY control vaccine. Trial participants were enrolled by age into subgroups of 18-55, 56-69 and 70-plus years, and 148, 28 and 57 TCR-sequenced participants, respectively, were included in these subgroups.

The time point label here, explained by the study, means: about 28 days (+/-7) after the second vaccine dose. AZD1222 recipients whose second dose came at about 4 weeks and those whose second dose came at about 12 weeks were combined into one group, since spike-specific TCR depth and breadth did not differ between the two schedules. The vaccinee samples were drawn from two UK trials, COV001 and COV002, one of which was a single-blind randomized controlled phase 2/3 trial testing AZD1222 (ChAdOx1 nCoV-19) in healthy adults. Trial participant PBMC samples were collected at day 0 and day 28 after the second dose for TCRbeta chain sequencing. Here is what the overall study found, with its caveats: Because no samples from the day 14 peak response were available, repertoires could be characterized only after the peak T cell response. CD4 TCRs associated with the vaccine covered the entire spike protein, and the dominant responses were in regions 160-218 and 743-854. A significant rise in spike-specific TCR breadth and depth was observed after two AZD1222 doses relative to day 0 and relative to MenACWY recipients. Participants were mostly white British and included more females than males, and it was suggested by the authors that clonal diversity may have been underestimated. Reportedly, close to half of the unique spike-specific TCRs recognized epitopes lying outside the regions that are mutated in the B.1.351 and B.1.1.7 variants. Conclusions about previously exposed vaccinees are limited because only six or seven AZD1222 recipients were SARS-CoV-2 seropositive at baseline. In the small 56-69-year group, the increase in depth fell short of significance, most likely because of low power.

This receptor was taken from an adult who received the AZD1222 COVID-19 vaccine. Recombination linked TRBV2 to TRBJ1-3; the D gene remains uncertain. The specimen was peripheral blood, collected 28 days after the second AZD1222 dose. The base sequence is TGTGCCAGCAGTGGGGTTGGAAACACCATATATTTT. This codes for CASSGVGNTIYF.